This record concerns one T cell receptor (beta chain) sequence. Data came from immunoSEQ multiplex PCR; TCRdb stores just in-frame clones and leaves some out. The sample gives 200,000 to 250,000 clones, about 85% of which show up once; about a tenth is in the top ten. Per germline, CDR1 LNHDA and CDR2 SQIVND (reference sequence). CDR3 size: 13 residues. The V gene lost 4 bases and the J gene lost 3 bases, with 9 bases spanning the gap. The source of the sample is a study of blood T cell repertoires in COVID-19. At the level of the study: Spain, Italy and the United States supplied samples that represented acute and convalescent COVID-19.

Seattle researchers signed up patients amid active infection and tracked them longitudinally. The clonotype was recovered from a woman in her 50s with COVID-19, enrolled during active disease. Source material: peripheral blood. The rearrangement uses TRBV19 and TRBJ1-2; D is ambiguous. The CDR3 region is CASSTSGDYGYTF. DNA for the CDR3: TGTGCCAGTAGTACGTCGGGTGACTATGGCTACACCTTC.